Listed here is a single T cell receptor (beta chain). This entry comes from a study of CD8 T cells in Susac syndrome. Germline values: CDR1 SEHNR, CDR2 FQNEAQ (reference sequence). The CDR3 is 14 residues long. Trimming took off 4 bases at V and 8 bases at J, with 14 bases between the two ends. Roughly 0.45 to 1 ug RNA was reverse transcribed with random hexamers. Multiplex immunoSEQ PCR targeted 54 Vbeta and 13 Jbeta TCR beta segments. TCRdb reprocessed the immunoSEQ multiplex PCR reads with MiXCR, giving one entry per CDR3 protein. The sample lists around 160,000 distinct CDR3 sequences; 80% to 95% were seen once.

Sequenced sample: CD4+ T cells from PBMCs. This chain joins TRBV7-9 and TRBJ1-4; D uncertain. The TCR was taken from a human donor in good health. The CDR3: CASSSHLRGEKLFF. The CDR3 DNA follows: TGTGCCAGCAGCTCCCACCTTCGGGGAGAAAAACTGTTTTTT.